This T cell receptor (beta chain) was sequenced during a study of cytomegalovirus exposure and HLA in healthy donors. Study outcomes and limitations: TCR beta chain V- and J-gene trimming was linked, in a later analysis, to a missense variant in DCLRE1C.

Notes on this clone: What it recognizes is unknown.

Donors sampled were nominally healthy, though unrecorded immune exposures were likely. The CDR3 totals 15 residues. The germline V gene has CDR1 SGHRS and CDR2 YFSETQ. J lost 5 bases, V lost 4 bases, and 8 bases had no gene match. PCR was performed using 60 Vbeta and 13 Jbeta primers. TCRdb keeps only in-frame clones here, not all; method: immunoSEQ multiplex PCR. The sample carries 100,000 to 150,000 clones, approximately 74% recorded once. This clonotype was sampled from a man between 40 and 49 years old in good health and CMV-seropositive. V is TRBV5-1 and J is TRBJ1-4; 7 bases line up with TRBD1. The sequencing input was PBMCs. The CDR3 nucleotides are TGCGCCAGCAGCGTGAGACAGGGAAGGAATGAAAAACTGTTTTTT. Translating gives CASSVRQGRNEKLFF.